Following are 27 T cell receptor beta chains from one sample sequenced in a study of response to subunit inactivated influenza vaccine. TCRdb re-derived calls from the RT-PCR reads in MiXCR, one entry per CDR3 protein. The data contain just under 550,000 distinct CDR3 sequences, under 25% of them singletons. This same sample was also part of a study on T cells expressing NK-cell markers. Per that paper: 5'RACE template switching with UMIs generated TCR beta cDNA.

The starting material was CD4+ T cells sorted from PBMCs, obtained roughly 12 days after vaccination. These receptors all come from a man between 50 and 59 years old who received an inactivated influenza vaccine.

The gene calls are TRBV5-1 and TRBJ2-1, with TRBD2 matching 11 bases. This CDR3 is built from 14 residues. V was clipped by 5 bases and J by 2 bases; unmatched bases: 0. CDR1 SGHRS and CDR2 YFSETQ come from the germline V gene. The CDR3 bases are TGCGCCAGCAGGACTAGCGGGGCCTACAATGAGCAGTTCTTC. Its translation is CASRTSGAYNEQFF.

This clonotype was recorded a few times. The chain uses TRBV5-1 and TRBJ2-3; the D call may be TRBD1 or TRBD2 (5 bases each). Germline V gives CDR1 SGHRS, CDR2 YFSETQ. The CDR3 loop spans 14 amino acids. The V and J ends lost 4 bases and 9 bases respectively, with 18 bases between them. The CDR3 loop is CASSTGTALGTQYF. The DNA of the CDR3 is TGCGCCAGCAGCACCGGGACCGCCTTAGGGACGCAGTATTTT.

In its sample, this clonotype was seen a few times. The CDR3 bases are TGTGCCAGCAGCGCCGGGAGGGGCTCCTACAATGAGCAGTTCTTC. It yields the protein CASSAGRGSYNEQFF. This chain connects TRBV9 to TRBJ2-1; 8 bases match TRBD2. CDR3 length: 15 amino acids. Germline CDR1 is SGDLS and CDR2 is YYNGEE. V lost 3 bases and J lost 0; bases outside the gene matches: 2.

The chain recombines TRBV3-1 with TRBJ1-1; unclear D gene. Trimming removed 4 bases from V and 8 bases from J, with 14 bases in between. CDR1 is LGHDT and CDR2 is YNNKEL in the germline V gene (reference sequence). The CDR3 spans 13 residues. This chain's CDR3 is CASSLIAGGEAFF. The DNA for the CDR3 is TGTGCCAGCAGCCTCATCGCGGGAGGAGAAGCTTTCTTT.

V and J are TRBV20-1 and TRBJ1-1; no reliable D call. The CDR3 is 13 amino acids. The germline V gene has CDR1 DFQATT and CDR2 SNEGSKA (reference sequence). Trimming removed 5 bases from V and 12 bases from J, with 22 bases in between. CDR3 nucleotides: TGCAGTGCTTCTGACGGTGTACTGGTGAAAACTTTCTTT. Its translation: CSASDGVLVKTFF.

CDR3 DNA sequence: TGCGCCAGCAGCTTGGATTATCCAGACTACGAGCAGTACTTC. Translating gives CASSLDYPDYEQYF. The chain recombines TRBV5-1 with TRBJ2-7, with D unresolved. There are 14 residues in the CDR3. Trimming shortened V by 0 bases and J by 3 bases, and 10 bases separated the two germline ends. Per the germline V gene, CDR1 is SGHRS and CDR2 is YFSETQ. The full variable domain, rest sourced from reference TRBV5-1 and TRBJ2-7, is KAGVTQTPRYLIKTRGQQVTLSCSPISGHRSVSWYQQTPGQGLQFLFEYFSETQRNKGNFPGRFSGRQFSNSRSEMNVSTLELGDSALYLCASSLDYPDYEQYFGPGTRLTVT.

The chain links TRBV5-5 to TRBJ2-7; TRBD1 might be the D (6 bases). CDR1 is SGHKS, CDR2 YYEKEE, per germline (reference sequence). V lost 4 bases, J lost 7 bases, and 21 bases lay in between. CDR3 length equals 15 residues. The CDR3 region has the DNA TGTGCCAGCAGCCACAACACAGGGAGCGTTGGGGAGCAGTACTTC. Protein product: CASSHNTGSVGEQYF.

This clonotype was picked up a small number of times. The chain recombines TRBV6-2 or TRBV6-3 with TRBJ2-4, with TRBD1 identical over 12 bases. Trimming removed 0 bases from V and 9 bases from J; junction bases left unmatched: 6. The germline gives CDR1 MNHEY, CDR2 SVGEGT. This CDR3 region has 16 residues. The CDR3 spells CASSYSGQGAGGIQYF. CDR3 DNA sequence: TGTGCCAGCAGTTACTCGGGACAGGGGGCGGGAGGCATTCAGTACTTC.

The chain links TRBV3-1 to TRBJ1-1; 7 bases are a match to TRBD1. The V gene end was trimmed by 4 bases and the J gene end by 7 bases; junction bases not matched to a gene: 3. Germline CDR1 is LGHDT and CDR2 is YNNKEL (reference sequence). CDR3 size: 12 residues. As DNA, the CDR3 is TGTGCCAGCAGCCCGGGACAGTATGAAGCTTTCTTT. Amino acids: CASSPGQYEAFF.

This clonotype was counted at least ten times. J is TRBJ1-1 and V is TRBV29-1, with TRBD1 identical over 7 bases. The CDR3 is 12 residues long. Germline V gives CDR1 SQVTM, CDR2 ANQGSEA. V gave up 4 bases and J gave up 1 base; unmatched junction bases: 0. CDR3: CSVGQGNTEAFF. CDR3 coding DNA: TGCAGCGTTGGACAGGGGAACACTGAAGCTTTCTTT.

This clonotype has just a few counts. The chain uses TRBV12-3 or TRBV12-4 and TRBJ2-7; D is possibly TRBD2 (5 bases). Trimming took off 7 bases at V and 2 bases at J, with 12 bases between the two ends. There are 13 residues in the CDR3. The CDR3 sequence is CASTLEGTYEQYF. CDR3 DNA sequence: TGTGCCAGCACCCTTGAGGGCACCTACGAGCAGTACTTC.

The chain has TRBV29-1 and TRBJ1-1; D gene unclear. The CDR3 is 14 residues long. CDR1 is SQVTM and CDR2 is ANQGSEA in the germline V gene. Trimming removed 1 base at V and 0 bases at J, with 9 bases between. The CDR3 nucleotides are TGCAGCGTTGAAGGCAGACAAATGAACACTGAAGCTTTCTTT. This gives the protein CSVEGRQMNTEAFF.

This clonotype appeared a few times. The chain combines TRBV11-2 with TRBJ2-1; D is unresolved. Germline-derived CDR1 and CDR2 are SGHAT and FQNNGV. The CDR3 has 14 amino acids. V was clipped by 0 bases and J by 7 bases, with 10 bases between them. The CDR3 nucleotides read TGTGCCAGCAGCTTAGATAGAGGTAGGAATGAGCAGTTCTTC. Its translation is CASSLDRGRNEQFF. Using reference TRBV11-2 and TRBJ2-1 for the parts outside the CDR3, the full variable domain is EAGVAQSPRYKIIEKRQSVAFWCNPISGHATLYWYQQILGQGPKLLIQFQNNGVVDDSQLPKDRFSAERLKGVDSTLKIQPAKLEDSAVYLCASSLDRGRNEQFFGPGTRLTVL.

CDR3 in amino acids: CASSLAGVYGNTIYF. In DNA, the CDR3 is TGTGCCAGCAGCCTCGCGGGGGTCTATGGAAACACCATATATTTT. The chain employs TRBV11-2 and TRBJ1-3, with TRBD1 as a possible D gene (5 bases). The V gene's germline CDR1 is SGHAT and CDR2 FQNNGV. V was pared by 5 bases and J by 3 bases, with 14 bases between. There are 15 residues in the CDR3.

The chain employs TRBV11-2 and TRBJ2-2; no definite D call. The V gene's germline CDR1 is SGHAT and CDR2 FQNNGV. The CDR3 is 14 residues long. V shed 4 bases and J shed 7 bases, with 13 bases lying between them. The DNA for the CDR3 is TGTGCCAGCAGCTCTCAGACGTCAGGCGGGGAGCTGTTTTTT. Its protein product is CASSSQTSGGELFF. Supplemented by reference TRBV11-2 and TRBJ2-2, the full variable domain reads EAGVAQSPRYKIIEKRQSVAFWCNPISGHATLYWYQQILGQGPKLLIQFQNNGVVDDSQLPKDRFSAERLKGVDSTLKIQPAKLEDSAVYLCASSSQTSGGELFFGEGSRLTVL.

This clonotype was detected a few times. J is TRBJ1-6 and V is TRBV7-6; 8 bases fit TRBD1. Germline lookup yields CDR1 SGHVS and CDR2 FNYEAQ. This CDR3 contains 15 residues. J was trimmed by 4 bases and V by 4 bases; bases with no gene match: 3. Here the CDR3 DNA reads TGTGCCAGCAGCTACGGACAGGGTTATAATTCACCCCTCCACTTT. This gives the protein CASSYGQGYNSPLHF.

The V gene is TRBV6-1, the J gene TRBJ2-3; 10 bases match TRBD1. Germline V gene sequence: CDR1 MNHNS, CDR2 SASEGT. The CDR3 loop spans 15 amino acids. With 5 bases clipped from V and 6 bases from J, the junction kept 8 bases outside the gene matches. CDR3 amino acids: CASSQDRGHPDTQYF. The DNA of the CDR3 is TGTGCCAGCAGTCAAGACAGGGGGCATCCTGATACGCAGTATTTT.

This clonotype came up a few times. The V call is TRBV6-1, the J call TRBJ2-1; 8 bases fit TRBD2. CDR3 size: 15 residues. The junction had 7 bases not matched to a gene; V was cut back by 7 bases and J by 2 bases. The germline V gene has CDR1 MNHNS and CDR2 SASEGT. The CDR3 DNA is TGTGCCAGCACCCCACTAGCGGCGCCCTACAATGAGCAGTTCTTC. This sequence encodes CASTPLAAPYNEQFF.

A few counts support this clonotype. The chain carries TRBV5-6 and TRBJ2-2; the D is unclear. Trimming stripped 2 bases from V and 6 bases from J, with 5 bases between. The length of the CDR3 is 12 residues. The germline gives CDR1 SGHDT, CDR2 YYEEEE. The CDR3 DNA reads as TGTGCCAGCAGCTTATGGCCCGGGGAGCTGTTTTTT. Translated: CASSLWPGELFF.

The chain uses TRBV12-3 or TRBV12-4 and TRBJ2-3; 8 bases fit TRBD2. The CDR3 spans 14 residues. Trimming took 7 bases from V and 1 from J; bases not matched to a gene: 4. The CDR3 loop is CASKALAGTDTQYF. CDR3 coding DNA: TGTGCCAGCAAGGCACTAGCGGGCACAGATACGCAGTATTTT.

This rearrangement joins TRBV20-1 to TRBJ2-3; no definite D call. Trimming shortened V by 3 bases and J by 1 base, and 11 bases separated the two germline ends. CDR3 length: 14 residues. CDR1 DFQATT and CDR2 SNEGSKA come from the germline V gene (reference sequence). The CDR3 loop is CSASHITRTDTQYF. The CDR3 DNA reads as TGCAGTGCTAGCCACATAACTCGCACAGATACGCAGTATTTT.

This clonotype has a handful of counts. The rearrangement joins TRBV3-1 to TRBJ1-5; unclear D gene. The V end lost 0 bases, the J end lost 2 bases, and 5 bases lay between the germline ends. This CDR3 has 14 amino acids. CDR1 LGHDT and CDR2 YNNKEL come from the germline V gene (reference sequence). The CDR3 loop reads CASSQDWGNQPQHF. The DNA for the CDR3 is TGTGCCAGCAGCCAAGATTGGGGCAATCAGCCCCAGCATTTT.

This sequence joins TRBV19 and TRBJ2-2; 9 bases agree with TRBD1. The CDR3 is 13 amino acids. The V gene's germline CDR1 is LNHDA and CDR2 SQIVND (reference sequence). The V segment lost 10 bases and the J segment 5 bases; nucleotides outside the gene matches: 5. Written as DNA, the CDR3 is TGTGCCACTGGGACAGGGCGGACCGGGGAGCTGTTTTTT. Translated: CATGTGRTGELFF.

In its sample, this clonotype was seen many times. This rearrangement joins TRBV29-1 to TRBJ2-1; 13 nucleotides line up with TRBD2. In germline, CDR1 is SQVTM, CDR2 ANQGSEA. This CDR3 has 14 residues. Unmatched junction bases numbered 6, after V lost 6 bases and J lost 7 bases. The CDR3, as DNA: TGCAGCGTCTTCCGGACTAGCGGGAGTAATGAGCAGTTCTTC. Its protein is CSVFRTSGSNEQFF.

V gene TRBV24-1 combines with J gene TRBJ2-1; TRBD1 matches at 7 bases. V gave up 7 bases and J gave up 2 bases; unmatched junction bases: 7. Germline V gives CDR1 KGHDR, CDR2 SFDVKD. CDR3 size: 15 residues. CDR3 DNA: TGTGCCACCAGCCCGACAGGGTTCACCTACAATGAGCAGTTCTTC. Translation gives CATSPTGFTYNEQFF.

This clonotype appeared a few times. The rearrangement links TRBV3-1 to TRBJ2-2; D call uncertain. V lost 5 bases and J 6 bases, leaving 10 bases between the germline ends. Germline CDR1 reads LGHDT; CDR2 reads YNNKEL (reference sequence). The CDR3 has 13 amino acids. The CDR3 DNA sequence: TGTGCCAGCAGCTACAGTGGGTCCGGGGAGCTGTTTTTT. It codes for CASSYSGSGELFF.

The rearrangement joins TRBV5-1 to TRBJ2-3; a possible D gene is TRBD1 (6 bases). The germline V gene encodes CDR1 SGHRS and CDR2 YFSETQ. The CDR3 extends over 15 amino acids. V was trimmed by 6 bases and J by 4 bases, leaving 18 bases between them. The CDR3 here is CASKRDKPGADTQYF. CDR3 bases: TGCGCCAGCAAACGGGACAAACCAGGCGCAGATACGCAGTATTTT.